The TCR beta chain described here comes from a study of blood T cell repertoires in COVID-19. Study details: There were acute and convalescent COVID-19 samples, and they came from the United States, Italy and Spain. T cells, B-cell-depleted T cells, or PBMCs provided the cDNA or gDNA that served as material.

Per the authors' pipeline: Amplifying reference gene primers gave estimates of nucleated cell counts. The table came from immunoSEQ multiplex PCR; TCRdb's copy has only in-frame clones and leaves some out. Clone size and V and J calls were adopted from that table, with D and trimming inferred from the DNA. The sample records around 170,000 clones, 85% to 90% being singletons. V was clipped by 0 bases and J by 0 bases; unmatched bases: 0. This CDR3 is 15 amino acids long. CDR1 is SEHNR and CDR2 is FQNEAQ in the germline V gene (reference sequence). The chain combines TRBV7-9 with TRBJ2-3, with 7 bases that match TRBD2. This clonotype was obtained from a man aged 50 or older with active or convalescent COVID-19. Sequenced material: peripheral blood. Written as DNA, the CDR3 is TGTGCCAGCAGCTTAGCTAGCGGGAGCACAGATACGCAGTATTTT. It encodes CASSLASGSTDTQYF.